This T cell receptor beta chain is drawn from a study of blood T cell repertoires in COVID-19. CDR1 MNHEY and CDR2 SVGEGT come from the germline V gene. The CDR3 totals 17 residues. V lost 4 bases and J lost 0, with 16 bases in between. This clone has more than one count but fewer than ten. Authors' data handling: For nucleated cells, counts were estimated from reference gene primer amplification. Data came from immunoSEQ multiplex PCR; TCRdb stores just in-frame clones and leaves some out. V and J calls and clone size come straight from that table; D and trimming were deduced from the DNA. The sample lists 45,000 to 55,000 clones, about four fifths seen once, with 1.6% in the top ten.

The receptor's source is a man aged 50-60 years with acute or convalescent COVID-19. What was sequenced was peripheral blood. The chain links TRBV6-2 or TRBV6-3 to TRBJ2-4, with D possibly TRBD1 on 5 matching bases. CDR3 sequence: CASSLGQAALAKNIQYF. Here the CDR3 DNA reads TGTGCCAGCAGTTTGGGGCAGGCCGCTCTAGCCAAAAACATTCAGTACTTC.